Presented here are 25 T cell receptor beta chains from one specimen sequenced in a study of type 1 regulatory T cells. In TCRdb, the reads were re-called with MiXCR into one record per CDR3 protein. The repertoire has roughly 18,000 distinct CDR3 sequences, roughly 10% of them found once; the top ten carry more than 2.5%. The sample was CD4+ T cells, either the whole sample or a sorted fraction (not recorded which). The receptors originated from a human donor in good health.

The chain is built from TRBV29-1 and TRBJ2-1; D is possibly TRBD2 (6 bases). Germline-derived CDR1 and CDR2 are SQVTM and ANQGSEA. The CDR3 extends over 14 amino acids. V lost 6 bases to trimming and J lost 2 bases, with 14 bases between them. CDR3 amino acids: CSVNPGTAYNEQFF. CDR3 coding DNA: TGCAGCGTCAATCCCGGGACTGCCTACAATGAGCAGTTCTTC.

The sample holds many counts of this clonotype. V usage is TRBV29-1 and J usage is TRBJ2-7, with TRBD2 as a possible D gene (6 bases). V shed 7 bases and J shed 3 bases, with 16 bases lying between them. Germline CDR1 is SQVTM and CDR2 is ANQGSEA. CDR3 length: 13 amino acids. The DNA for the CDR3 is TGCAGCGCCCGACTAGTTGGAGGCTACGAGCAGTACTTC. Translation gives CSARLVGGYEQYF.

This clonotype was seen ten or more times. J is TRBJ1-3 and V is TRBV9; TRBD1 is a possible D gene (5 bases). The CDR3 runs 14 residues. CDR1 and CDR2 (germline): SGDLS, YYNGEE. With 6 bases removed from V and 2 bases from J, the gap between germline ends came to 12 bases. In nucleotides, the CDR3 is TGTGCCAGCACGGACGGGACGGCTGGAAACACCATATATTTT. It translates to CASTDGTAGNTIYF.

The table lists this clonotype with many counts. V is TRBV20-1 and J is TRBJ1-1; D ambiguous. Germline CDR1 reads DFQATT; CDR2 reads SNEGSKA (reference sequence). The V and J ends lost 5 bases and 7 bases respectively, with 8 bases between them. The CDR3 totals 10 residues. The CDR3 spells CSAYEIEAFF. DNA of the CDR3: TGCAGTGCTTACGAGATTGAAGCTTTCTTT.

This clonotype was counted ten times or more. The DNA for the CDR3 is TGCAGTGCTCAACGGACTAGCGGGTACAATGAGCAGTTCTTC. This translates into CSAQRTSGYNEQFF. The chain couples TRBV20-1 to TRBJ2-1; 11 nucleotides line up with TRBD2. The junction had 4 bases not matched to a gene; V was cut back by 5 bases and J by 4 bases. This CDR3 is 14 amino acids long. Germline V gives CDR1 DFQATT, CDR2 SNEGSKA (reference sequence).

This clonotype was detected ten times or more. The chain couples TRBV29-1 to TRBJ2-3; possible D gene TRBD2, 6 bases. Per the germline V gene, CDR1 is SQVTM and CDR2 is ANQGSEA. V was pared by 4 bases and J by 4 bases, with 9 bases between. The CDR3 has 12 residues. The CDR3 spells CSVVGGADTQYF. The CDR3 DNA reads TGCAGCGTTGTCGGCGGGGCAGATACGCAGTATTTT.

V is TRBV19 and J is TRBJ1-1; unclear D gene. V was shortened by 2 bases and J by 2 bases, with 6 bases between the two germline ends. CDR3 length: 13 residues. CDR1 and CDR2 (germline): LNHDA, SQIVND (reference sequence). CDR3 sequence (DNA): TGTGCCAGTAGTATACAGGTCAACACTGAAGCTTTCTTT. Translating it yields CASSIQVNTEAFF.

The table lists this clonotype with a few counts. This sequence joins TRBV20-1 and TRBJ2-7; 9 nucleotides match TRBD1. With V trimmed by 6 bases and J by 0 bases, 6 bases remained unmatched. The V gene's germline CDR1 is DFQATT and CDR2 SNEGSKA (reference sequence). The CDR3 consists of 14 residues. The CDR3 spells CSATGGRPSYEQYF. DNA of the CDR3: TGCAGTGCAACAGGGGGCCGTCCCTCCTACGAGCAGTACTTC.

This clonotype was counted only a few times. The rearrangement uses TRBV15 and TRBJ1-5; 7 bases agree with TRBD1. This CDR3 is 15 amino acids long. Germline V CDR1 and CDR2: LNHNV, YYDKDF (reference sequence). Here the CDR3 DNA reads TGTGCGACCTCTCGGACAGGAGAGGTTGCTCAGCCCCAGCATTTT. Amino acids: CATSRTGEVAQPQHF. The full variable domain, completed using reference TRBV15 and TRBJ1-5, is DAMVIQNPRYQVTQFGKPVTLSCSQTLNHNVMYWYQQKSSQAPKLLFHYYDKDFNNEADTPDNFQSRRPNTSFCFLDIRSPGLGDTAMYLCATSRTGEVAQPQHFGDGTRLSIL.

This clonotype occurred many times. J is TRBJ2-5 and V is TRBV28, with TRBD2 matching over 9 bases. CDR1 and CDR2 (germline): MDHEN, SYDVKM. The junction had 9 bases not matched to a gene; V was cut back by 4 bases and J by 0 bases. The CDR3 has 17 residues. CDR3 residues: CASSSPSAGGYQETQYF. The CDR3 DNA reads TGTGCCAGCAGTTCTCCCTCCGCGGGAGGGTACCAAGAGACCCAGTACTTC. The full variable domain, completed using reference TRBV28 and TRBJ2-5, is DVKVTQSSRYLVKRTGEKVFLECVQDMDHENMFWYRQDPGLGLRLIYFSYDVKMKEKGDIPEGYSVSREKKERFSLILESASTNQTSMYLCASSSPSAGGYQETQYFGPGTRLLVL.

In this sample, this clonotype turned up many times. The chain joins TRBV24-1 to TRBJ2-3; D remains unclear. CDR3 length equals 18 residues. Trimming pared 3 bases from V and 2 bases from J, leaving 20 bases between. Germline values: CDR1 KGHDR, CDR2 SFDVKD. CDR3 protein: CATSDLRSRGHNTDTQYF. CDR3 nucleotides: TGTGCCACCAGTGATCTTAGGAGCCGAGGTCACAACACAGATACGCAGTATTTT.

J is TRBJ1-1 and V is TRBV5-1; D is perhaps TRBD1 (6 bases). The CDR3 is made up of 15 amino acids. V lost 1 base and J lost 5, with 15 bases in between. CDR1 is SGHRS, CDR2 YFSETQ, per germline. Here the CDR3 reads CASSLNGGAQTEAFF. Written as DNA, the CDR3 is TGCGCCAGCAGCTTGAACGGGGGGGCGCAGACTGAAGCTTTCTTT.

In this sample, this clonotype turned up many times. V and J are TRBV28 and TRBJ2-5; TRBD2 aligns across 10 bases. The germline V gene encodes CDR1 MDHEN and CDR2 SYDVKM. The V segment lost 6 bases and the J segment 3 bases; nucleotides outside the gene matches: 1. The CDR3 covers 13 residues. CDR3 region: CASRGTSEETQYF. The CDR3 DNA reads as TGTGCCAGCAGAGGGACTAGCGAAGAGACCCAGTACTTC.

This clonotype showed up just a few times. The V call is TRBV18, the J call TRBJ1-4; weak D call: TRBD1 (5 bases). Trimming left V 3 bases short and J 0 bases short, with 11 bases between. Germline V gene lookup returns CDR1 KGHSH and CDR2 LQKENI. This CDR3 comprises 16 residues. The CDR3 bases are TGTGCCAGCTCACCCCCTGGGGGATCAACTAATGAAAAACTGTTTTTT. It codes for CASSPPGGSTNEKLFF. Variable domain in full (rest from reference TRBV18 and TRBJ1-4): NAGVMQNPRHLVRRRGQEARLRCSPMKGHSHVYWYRQLPEEGLKFMVYLQKENIIDESGMPKERFSAEFPKEGPSILRIQQVVRGDSAAYFCASSPPGGSTNEKLFFGSGTQLSVL.

This clonotype was seen many times. The rearrangement uses TRBV20-1 and TRBJ1-4; 8 positions agree with TRBD1. Germline V gene sequence: CDR1 DFQATT, CDR2 SNEGSKA (reference sequence). With 0 bases clipped from V and 10 bases from J, the junction kept 4 bases outside the gene matches. The CDR3 consists of 13 residues. CDR3 in DNA: TGCAGTGCTAGAGACGGACAGGGAGGAAAACTGTTTTTT. It encodes CSARDGQGGKLFF.

This clonotype was counted between two and nine times. This chain connects TRBV11-2 to TRBJ2-3; 9 positions agree with TRBD2. V shed 3 bases, J shed 6 bases, and the junction held 10 bases outside the gene matches. The CDR3 runs to 16 residues. CDR1 is SGHAT and CDR2 is FQNNGV in the germline V gene. This CDR3 is CASSLLSGRSWDTQYF. The DNA of the CDR3 is TGTGCCAGCAGCTTGCTTAGCGGGAGATCATGGGATACGCAGTATTTT.

This clonotype was detected many times. The rearrangement links TRBV12-3 or TRBV12-4 to TRBJ2-4; tentatively, D is TRBD1 (6 bases). This CDR3 is 15 amino acids long. Trimming stripped 4 bases from V and 0 bases from J, with 10 bases between. CDR3 coding DNA: TGTGCCAGCAGTTCAGGGGCTCTAGCCAAAAACATTCAGTACTTC. Amino acid sequence: CASSSGALAKNIQYF.

This chain joins TRBV24-1 and TRBJ2-6; TRBD1 matches at 8 bases. Germline V gene data show CDR1 as KGHDR and CDR2 as SFDVKD. The CDR3 is 16 amino acids. J lost 4 bases, V lost 3 bases, and 4 bases had no gene match. CDR3 region: CATSDLGTGGANVLTF. For the CDR3, the DNA is TGTGCCACCAGTGATCTAGGGACAGGCGGGGCCAACGTCCTGACTTTC.

This clonotype was observed at least ten times. The V gene is TRBV20-1, the J gene TRBJ2-3; D is unresolved. The V gene lost 3 bases and the J gene lost 2 bases, with 15 bases spanning the gap. The CDR3 is 15 residues long. Germline-derived CDR1 and CDR2 are DFQATT and SNEGSKA (reference sequence). The CDR3 spells CSASLGSGFTDTQYF. The DNA for the CDR3 is TGCAGTGCTAGTCTCGGCAGTGGATTCACAGATACGCAGTATTTT.

This clonotype is labeled as medium-sized. V gene TRBV7-2 combines with J gene TRBJ2-1; 14 bases align to TRBD2. With V trimmed by 1 base and J by 2 bases, 4 bases remained unmatched. From germline, CDR1 is SGHTA and CDR2 FQGNSA. This CDR3 region has 18 residues. The CDR3 reads CASSLEGLAGVAYNEQFF. CDR3 in DNA: TGTGCCAGCAGCTTAGAGGGACTAGCGGGAGTGGCCTACAATGAGCAGTTCTTC.

This clonotype came up a few times. The genes are TRBV30 and TRBJ2-2; weak D call: TRBD1 (6 bases). In germline, CDR1 is GTSNPN, CDR2 SVGIG (reference sequence). The ends were cut back, 3 bases at V and 4 bases at J, with 9 bases in the middle. This CDR3 spans 13 amino acids. Here the CDR3 reads CAWSRTATGELFF. The CDR3 DNA is TGTGCCTGGAGCCGGACAGCCACCGGGGAGCTGTTTTTT.

There are many counts of this clonotype. CDR3 sequence: CAISEGASGRNEQFF. Written as DNA, the CDR3 is TGTGCCATCAGTGAAGGGGCTAGCGGTAGGAATGAGCAGTTCTTC. V is TRBV10-3 and J is TRBJ2-1, with 7 bases identical to TRBD2. The CDR3 is 15 residues long. The germline V gene has CDR1 ENHRY and CDR2 SYGVKD. The junction had 9 bases not matched to a gene; V was cut back by 3 bases and J by 7 bases.

The chain couples TRBV11-1 to TRBJ2-3; D is undetermined. V was clipped by 11 bases and J by 1 base, with 16 bases between them. The CDR3 spans 14 residues. The germline V gene has CDR1 SGHAT and CDR2 FQDESV (reference sequence). The CDR3 is CAHSLEWGTDTQYF. CDR3 nucleotides: TGTGCCCACAGCCTCGAGTGGGGCACAGATACGCAGTATTTT.

J is TRBJ2-1 and V is TRBV20-1; D not certain. In germline, CDR1 is DFQATT, CDR2 SNEGSKA (reference sequence). The V end lost 5 bases, the J end lost 15 bases, and 14 bases lay between the germline ends. CDR3 length: 10 residues. The CDR3: CSAGSDVLFF. The CDR3 nucleotides are TGCAGTGCTGGAAGCGACGTTCTGTTCTTC.

This clonotype was seen many times. This chain uses TRBV14 with TRBJ2-1; the D is unclear. The CDR3 has 15 amino acids. The V end was cut by 4 bases, the J end by 4 bases, with 14 bases between. Per germline, CDR1 SGHDN and CDR2 FVKESK. The CDR3 nucleotides are TGTGCCAGCAGCCCAGACTTTAGCTCATACAATGAGCAGTTCTTC. Translating gives CASSPDFSSYNEQFF. Drawing the rest from reference TRBV14 and TRBJ2-1, the complete variable domain is EAGVTQFPSHSVIEKGQTVTLRCDPISGHDNLYWYRRVMGKEIKFLLHFVKESKQDESGMPNNRFLAERTGGTYSTLKVQPAELEDSGVYFCASSPDFSSYNEQFFGPGTRLTVL.